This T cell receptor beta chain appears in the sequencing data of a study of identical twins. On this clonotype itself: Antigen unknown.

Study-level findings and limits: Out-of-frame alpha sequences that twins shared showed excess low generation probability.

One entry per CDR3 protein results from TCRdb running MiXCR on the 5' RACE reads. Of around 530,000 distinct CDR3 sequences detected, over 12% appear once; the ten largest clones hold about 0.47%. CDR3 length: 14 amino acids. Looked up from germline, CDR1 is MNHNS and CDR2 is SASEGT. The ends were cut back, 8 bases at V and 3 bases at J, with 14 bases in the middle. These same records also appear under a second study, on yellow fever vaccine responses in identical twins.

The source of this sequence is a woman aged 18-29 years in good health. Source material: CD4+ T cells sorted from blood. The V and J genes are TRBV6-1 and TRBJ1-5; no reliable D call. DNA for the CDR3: TGTGCCAGCTTCAAAGGTGATTCCAATCAGCCCCAGCATTTT. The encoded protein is CASFKGDSNQPQHF.